The entry below gives a single TCR beta chain sequence along with its context. This record comes from a study of T cell responses to AZD1222 COVID-19 vaccine. TCRdb keeps only in-frame clones here, not all; method: immunoSEQ multiplex PCR. The table records about 85,000 clones, 85% of them present only once. Germline V lookup: CDR1 SGHVS, CDR2 FQNEAQ. This CDR3 is 16 amino acids long. V lost 5 bases to trimming and J lost 0 bases, with 13 bases between them. This clonotype was sampled from an adult who received the AZD1222 COVID-19 vaccine. The chain links TRBV7-8 to TRBJ2-2, with TRBD1 as a possible D gene (5 bases). The sequences come from peripheral blood, collected 28 days after the second AZD1222 dose. CDR3 coding DNA: TGTGCCAGCAGCCCTCTGACAGTCCCGAACACCGGGGAGCTGTTTTTT. It specifies CASSPLTVPNTGELFF.